This T cell receptor (beta chain) was identified in a study of T cell changes during pregnancy in multiple sclerosis. Using immunoSEQ multiplex PCR, the repertoire was profiled, and TCRdb retains in-frame clones only, with some absent. This table holds about 100,000 clones, 90% found once. Trimming pared 2 bases from V and 0 bases from J, leaving 8 bases between. Germline V gives CDR1 MNHEY, CDR2 SMNVEV (reference sequence). This CDR3 is 15 amino acids long. This receptor was taken from a female donor in good health, enrolled as a control in a pregnancy study. The rearrangement joins TRBV27 to TRBJ2-1; D remains ambiguous. The sequences come from peripheral blood, collected in the second trimester of pregnancy. The CDR3 here is CASSLMGPSYNEQFF. Written as DNA, the CDR3 is TGTGCCAGCAGTTTAATGGGCCCCTCCTACAATGAGCAGTTCTTC.